This T cell receptor (beta chain) stems from a study of human T cells and chemical hapten exposure. Time point specified: patch test 1, 2 weeks after DPC sensitization. The treatment is: therapeutic diphenylcyclopropenone sensitization with weekly scalp DPC. The starting material, unfractionated whole blood, was used for total RNA extraction. TCRdb fed the RACE reads into MiXCR, producing one record per CDR3 protein. The sample contains roughly 50,000 distinct CDR3 sequences, roughly 11% of which appear only once. Germline V gives CDR1 MNHEY, CDR2 SMNVEV (reference sequence). Trimming left V 3 bases short and J 6 bases short, with 17 bases between. CDR3 length equals 16 residues.

This sample comprised whole blood, obtained in connection with sensitization to the hapten diphenylcyclopropenone (DPC). The receptor was isolated from a woman aged 40 to 50 with alopecia areata. Some clones in this sample may be carry-over from other donors' samples. V is TRBV27 and J is TRBJ1-4; D is uncertain. CDR3 residues: CASSLGLGRGDEKLFF. The CDR3 DNA reads TGTGCCAGCAGTTTGGGATTGGGAAGAGGCGATGAAAAACTGTTTTTT.